This is a list of T cell receptor beta chains from one sample in a study of CD8 T cells in Susac syndrome. TCRdb reprocessed the immunoSEQ multiplex PCR reads via MiXCR and lists one record per CDR3 protein. The sample has roughly 140,000 distinct CDR3 sequences; around 96% are singletons. Material for sequencing was CD4+ T cells from PBMCs. The source of these receptors is a human donor with Susac syndrome. Each CDR3 is given with its conserved first and last residue. Each record gives: V gene, D gene, J gene, clone size, CDR3 protein, CDR3 DNA. D genes are given only for firm matches. Clone size is stated in some rows and not others, as once, few, many or a class when expanded.

TRBV9	.	TRBJ2-3	.	CASSEASRRTDTQYF	TGTGCCAGCAGCGAAGCGAGCCGGCGCACAGATACGCAGTATTTT
TRBV12-3/TRBV12-4	.	TRBJ2-1	.	CASSLNRPSDEQFF	TGTGCCAGCAGTTTAAACAGGCCTAGCGATGAGCAGTTCTTC
TRBV18	.	TRBJ2-7	.	CASSPVQGTGEQYF	TGTGCCAGCTCACCAGTACAGGGAACGGGAGAGCAGTACTTC
TRBV3-1	TRBD2	TRBJ2-3	once	CASSPDLAGSTDTQYF	TGTGCCAGCAGCCCGGACCTAGCGGGGAGCACAGATACGCAGTATTTT
TRBV9	TRBD1	TRBJ1-1	.	CASSLGTGGARTEAFF	TGTGCCAGCAGCCTCGGGACAGGGGGCGCGAGGACTGAAGCTTTCTTT
TRBV24-1	.	TRBJ2-3	.	CATSDPTFTDTQYF	TGTGCCACCAGTGACCCCACCTTCACAGATACGCAGTATTTT
TRBV5-1	.	TRBJ2-5	.	CASRRGGLTKETQYF	TGCGCCAGCAGACGGGGTGGACTCACAAAAGAGACCCAGTACTTC
TRBV7-3	.	TRBJ2-7	.	CASSLGSGSSYEQYF	TGTGCCAGCAGCTTGGGGTCTGGTTCATCCTACGAGCAGTACTTC
TRBV23-1	.	TRBJ1-6	.	CASSHPGGPGTNSPLHF	TGCGCCAGCAGTCATCCGGGGGGCCCAGGGACCAATTCACCCCTCCACTTT
TRBV7-2	.	TRBJ2-1	.	CASTRRGGGDWEQFF	TGTGCCAGCACCCGAAGAGGAGGGGGGGATTGGGAGCAGTTCTTC
TRBV11-2	TRBD1	TRBJ2-1	few	CASSFDRASYNEQFF	TGTGCCAGCAGCTTCGACAGGGCCTCCTACAATGAGCAGTTCTTC
TRBV4-1	TRBD1	TRBJ1-1	.	CASSSRQGDTEAFF	TGCGCCAGCAGCTCGCGACAGGGGGACACTGAAGCTTTCTTT
TRBV29-1	.	TRBJ1-2	.	CSVERGNNGYTF	TGCAGCGTTGAAAGGGGTAATAATGGCTACACCTTC
TRBV9	.	TRBJ2-3	.	CASSVEAGTDTQYF	TGTGCCAGCAGCGTAGAAGCGGGCACAGATACGCAGTATTTT
TRBV20-1	.	TRBJ1-5	once	CSASDQNQPQHF	TGCAGCGCATCAGACCAGAATCAGCCCCAGCATTTT
TRBV25-1	.	TRBJ1-1	.	CASSDWGQNTEAFF	TGTGCCAGCAGTGATTGGGGACAGAACACTGAAGCTTTCTTT
TRBV14	TRBD1	TRBJ1-2	.	CASSRTGGWYGYTF	TGTGCCAGCAGCCGGACAGGGGGCTGGTATGGCTACACCTTC
TRBV20-1	.	TRBJ2-5	.	CSAPGTFQETQYF	TGCAGTGCCCCCGGGACATTCCAAGAGACCCAGTACTTC
TRBV12-3/TRBV12-4	.	TRBJ2-7	.	CASSSPPAGIYEQYF	TGTGCCAGCAGTTCCCCTCCCGCGGGAATATACGAGCAGTACTTC
TRBV12-3/TRBV12-4	TRBD1	TRBJ1-5	.	CASSPGQGVYQPQHF	TGTGCCAGCAGCCCCGGACAGGGGGTTTATCAGCCCCAGCATTTT
TRBV20-1	.	TRBJ1-2	.	CSASNSNDGYTF	TGCAGTGCTAGTAATTCCAATGATGGCTACACCTTC
TRBV25-1	TRBD2	TRBJ2-4	.	CASSASLAGLENIQYF	TGTGCCAGCAGTGCTTCACTAGCGGGGCTGGAAAACATTCAGTACTTC
TRBV3-1	.	TRBJ2-7	.	CASSQDLAEYEQYF	TGTGCCAGCAGCCAAGATCTTGCGGAGTACGAGCAGTACTTC
TRBV9	.	TRBJ2-3	.	CASSVDGHSTDTQYF	TGTGCCAGCAGCGTAGATGGCCACAGCACAGATACGCAGTATTTT
TRBV3-1	.	TRBJ2-2	.	CASSRYGTNTGELFF	TGTGCCAGCAGCCGATACGGTACGAACACCGGGGAGCTGTTTTTT
TRBV20-1	.	TRBJ1-5	.	CSATRDARSNQPQHF	TGCAGTGCAACCCGGGACGCAAGATCCAATCAGCCCCAGCATTTT
TRBV9	.	TRBJ2-3	.	CASTTGLPGRTDTQYF	TGTGCCAGCACCACTGGGTTGCCGGGACGCACAGATACGCAGTATTTT
TRBV11-1	.	TRBJ2-2	.	CASSSRIGGGTGELFF	TGTGCCAGCAGCTCCCGGATCGGTGGCGGCACCGGGGAGCTGTTTTTT
TRBV2	.	TRBJ2-3	.	CASSAEGIHTDTQYF	TGTGCCAGCAGTGCTGAGGGGATCCACACAGATACGCAGTATTTT
TRBV29-1	TRBD1	TRBJ2-7	.	CSVVGQGPYEQYF	TGCAGCGTTGTGGGACAGGGCCCCTACGAGCAGTACTTC
TRBV6-5	TRBD1	TRBJ2-7	.	CASSYRGQDSYEQYF	TGTGCCAGCAGTTACCGAGGACAGGACTCCTACGAGCAGTACTTC
TRBV11-2	TRBD2	TRBJ2-5	few	CASSGGVGETQYF	TGTGCCAGCAGCGGGGGGGTTGGGGAGACCCAGTACTTC
TRBV7-2	.	TRBJ1-2	.	CASSLDPNDLGYGYTF	TGTGCCAGCAGCTTAGACCCTAACGATCTTGGCTATGGCTACACCTTC
TRBV4-3	.	TRBJ1-4	.	CASSQEGRNEKLFF	TGCGCCAGCAGCCAAGAGGGGAGGAATGAAAAACTGTTTTTT
TRBV20-1	.	TRBJ2-1	.	CSVPAVYNEQFF	TGCAGTGTTCCAGCGGTTTACAATGAGCAGTTCTTC
TRBV2	.	TRBJ1-5	.	CASNGQGNQPQHF	TGTGCCAGCAATGGGCAGGGAAATCAGCCCCAGCATTTT
TRBV9	.	TRBJ2-6	.	CASSVTSGANVLTF	TGTGCCAGCAGCGTAACCTCTGGGGCCAACGTCCTGACTTTC
TRBV2	TRBD1	TRBJ2-7	.	CASSDQDREDEQYF	TGTGCCAGCAGTGACCAGGACAGGGAGGACGAGCAGTACTTC
TRBV20-1	TRBD1	TRBJ1-5	once	CSVGGQKYQPQHF	TGCAGTGTAGGGGGACAGAAATATCAGCCCCAGCATTTT
TRBV7-2	.	TRBJ1-5	.	CASSLTRGEGNQPQHF	TGTGCCAGCAGCCTCACCCGGGGGGAAGGCAATCAGCCCCAGCATTTT
TRBV7-2	TRBD1	TRBJ1-6	.	CASSSGQSNSPLHF	TGTGCCAGCAGCTCGGGACAGTCAAACTCACCCCTCCACTTT
TRBV4-1	.	TRBJ2-2	.	CASSSTGQPNTGELFF	TGCGCCAGCAGCAGTACGGGGCAACCGAACACCGGGGAGCTGTTTTTT